The 30 T cell receptor beta chains below all came from one sample that was sequenced in a study of metastatic and nonmetastatic thyroid tumors. TCRdb recomputed clones from the PCR reads via MiXCR. The sample consists of about 20,000 clones, 25% to 30% of them appearing once. Every patient was untreated before thyroid surgery. Sequencing input: tumor tissue. The receptors originated from a female donor with papillary thyroid cancer or a benign thyroid nodule (not recorded which). Some clones in this sample may be carry-over from other donors' samples.

This chain connects TRBV3-1 to TRBJ1-2; D uncertain. Trimming removed 2 bases at V and 2 bases at J, with 9 bases between. The germline CDR1 and CDR2 sequences are LGHDT and YNNKEL (reference sequence). This CDR3 spans 14 amino acids. This CDR3 reads CASSQTGQNYGYTF. The CDR3 nucleotides read TGTGCCAGCAGCCAAACTGGCCAGAACTATGGCTACACCTTC.

This rearrangement joins TRBV20-1 to TRBJ2-3; D unclear. The germline V and J ends were trimmed by 0 bases and 2 bases, with 3 bases remaining between them. Germline V lookup: CDR1 DFQATT, CDR2 SNEGSKA (reference sequence). The CDR3 loop spans 12 amino acids. The DNA for the CDR3 is TGCAGTGCTAGAGAACCCACAGATACGCAGTATTTT. Its translation is CSAREPTDTQYF.

This chain uses TRBV19 with TRBJ2-7; D call uncertain. CDR1 and CDR2 from the germline V gene are LNHDA and SQIVND (reference sequence). The CDR3 runs 11 residues. V dropped 5 bases and J dropped 4 bases, with 6 bases sitting between them. CDR3 nucleotides: TGTGCCAGTAGTTACGGATACGAGCAGTACTTC. It yields the protein CASSYGYEQYF.

This clone occurred many times. The chain couples TRBV29-1 to TRBJ2-1; tentative D call: TRBD1 (9 bases). The CDR3 totals 15 residues. Trimming pared 0 bases from V and 9 bases from J, leaving 18 bases between. The germline gives CDR1 SQVTM, CDR2 ANQGSEA. This chain's CDR3 is CSVEERVAGQGEQFF. CDR3 DNA sequence: TGCAGCGTTGAAGAAAGAGTAGCGGGACAGGGTGAGCAGTTCTTC.

This clone appeared a few times. Just one base apart from a much larger clone, this may be a read error. The CDR3 DNA reads TGCAGTGATACCGGGACTAGCGTTAACATTCAGTACTTC. It is translated as CSDTGTSVNIQYF. The V and J genes are TRBV20-1 and TRBJ2-4; 10 nucleotides line up with TRBD2. The germline V gene has CDR1 DFQATT and CDR2 SNEGSKA (reference sequence). J gave up 7 bases and V 7 bases, and 7 bases lay outside the gene matches. The CDR3 covers 13 residues.

By share, this clone ranks as medium-sized. The chain uses TRBV7-2 and TRBJ2-7; D not resolved. V lost 2 bases and J lost 0, with 11 bases in between. This CDR3 spans 15 amino acids. CDR1 and CDR2 from the germline V gene are SGHTA and FQGNSA. CDR3 nucleotides: TGTGCCAGCAGCTTAATGCTAGGTTCCTCCTACGAGCAGTACTTC. The encoded protein is CASSLMLGSSYEQYF.

There are many counts of this clone. V is TRBV4-2 and J is TRBJ2-1; TRBD2 agrees at 12 bases. Germline loops: CDR1 LGHNA, CDR2 YNFKEQ. The CDR3 length is 16 residues. With V trimmed by 4 bases and J by 6 bases, 7 bases remained unmatched. This CDR3 reads CASSRKLAGGINEQFF. In DNA form, the CDR3 reads TGTGCCAGCAGCCGGAAACTAGCGGGAGGTATCAATGAGCAGTTCTTC.

This clone is termed medium-sized. The rearrangement links TRBV5-6 to TRBJ1-6, with TRBD1 as a possible D gene (6 bases). V shed 7 bases and J shed 8 bases, with 16 bases lying between them. Germline CDR1 is SGHDT and CDR2 is YYEEEE. This CDR3 comprises 14 residues. In DNA form, the CDR3 reads TGTGCCAGCGGTCTCGGGACACGTTATTCACCCCTCCACTTT. Translated, it gives CASGLGTRYSPLHF.

In the case of this clone: One junction end does not reproduce the germline sequence, and a read error may be involved. The sample has other DNA sequences that encode this CDR3 too. This rearrangement joins TRBV20-1 to TRBJ2-6; D is unclear. Germline CDR1 reads DFQATT; CDR2 reads SNEGSKA (reference sequence). The CDR3 is 20 amino acids. The CDR3 DNA reads TGCAGTGCTAGAGAGAAGAGATTGGGAAGGACGTTCTCTGGTGCCAACGTCCTGACTTTC. Protein sequence: CSAREKRLGRTFSGANVLTF.

The genes are TRBV20-1 and TRBJ2-7, with TRBD2 identical over 7 bases. The length of the CDR3 is 16 residues. Looked up from germline, CDR1 is DFQATT and CDR2 is SNEGSKA (reference sequence). With 0 bases clipped from V and 2 bases from J, the junction kept 10 bases outside the gene matches. Written as DNA, the CDR3 is TGCAGTGCTAGAGACCCCACCGGGGCGGGAGCCTACGAGCAGTACTTC. Its translation: CSARDPTGAGAYEQYF.

This clone is medium-sized within its sample. The chain couples TRBV6-5 to TRBJ2-3, with 7 positions matching TRBD1. CDR1 and CDR2 from the germline V gene are MNHEY and SVGAGI. The CDR3 extends over 16 amino acids. V was clipped by 0 bases and J by 4 bases; unmatched bases: 7. CDR3 bases: TGTGCCAGCAGTTACTCCGGACAGGTCAGCCCAGATACGCAGTATTTT. Translation: CASSYSGQVSPDTQYF.

This clone ranks as medium-sized. V gene TRBV12-3 or TRBV12-4 combines with J gene TRBJ1-5; possibly TRBD1 for D (6 bases). The CDR3 is 16 residues long. Trimming removed 5 bases from V and 2 bases from J, with 16 bases in between. DNA for the CDR3: TGTGCCAGCAGTCCCGGACAGCTTAGGGGCAATCAGCCCCAGCATTTT. Its protein is CASSPGQLRGNQPQHF.

This clone was detected only a few times. This sequence joins TRBV12-3 or TRBV12-4 and TRBJ2-5; a possible D gene is TRBD2 (5 bases). There are 14 residues in the CDR3. Trimming took off 7 bases at V and 4 bases at J, with 16 bases between the two ends. In DNA, the CDR3 is TGTGCCAGCACTCCTCCGGGAAAGGGAGAGACCCAGTACTTC. The encoded protein is CASTPPGKGETQYF.

The sample holds one count of this clone. The chain is built from TRBV11-3 and TRBJ2-1, with a tentative D call TRBD2 (5 bases). Germline values: CDR1 SGHNT, CDR2 YENEEA. The V gene lost 5 bases and the J gene lost 6 bases, with 11 bases spanning the gap. This CDR3 has 13 amino acids. CDR3 DNA: TGTGCCAGCAGCGGTAGGGAGTTCAATGAGCAGTTCTTC. Protein: CASSGREFNEQFF.

The gene calls are TRBV29-1 and TRBJ2-7; 7 bases line up with TRBD1. Germline V gives CDR1 SQVTM, CDR2 ANQGSEA. The ends lost 5 bases at V and 5 bases at J; junction bases unmatched: 3. There are 11 residues in the CDR3. The CDR3 protein is CSVNRGDEQYF. DNA for the CDR3: TGCAGCGTTAACAGGGGTGACGAGCAGTACTTC.

This clone has at least ten counts. The rearrangement uses TRBV6-2 or TRBV6-3 and TRBJ2-5; no clear D. The CDR3 is 13 residues long. Per germline, CDR1 MNHEY and CDR2 SVGEGT. Trimming took 0 bases from V and 3 from J, leaving 5 bases between them. The CDR3 is CASSYSSEETQYF. The DNA of the CDR3 is TGTGCCAGCAGTTACTCGTCGGAAGAGACCCAGTACTTC.

The gene calls are TRBV6-1 and TRBJ2-2, with TRBD2 matching over 13 bases. CDR1 is MNHNS, CDR2 SASEGT, per germline. This CDR3 contains 16 residues. The J segment lost 8 bases and the V segment lost 6 bases, leaving 9 bases of the junction unmatched. This chain's CDR3 is CASRKLAGGPGGELFF. The CDR3 DNA is TGTGCCAGCAGGAAACTAGCGGGGGGGCCCGGAGGGGAGCTGTTTTTT.

This clone is categorized as medium-sized. V usage is TRBV6-1 and J usage is TRBJ1-1; D gene ambiguous. This CDR3 comprises 15 residues. The germline gives CDR1 MNHNS, CDR2 SASEGT. V dropped 0 bases and J dropped 1 base, with 9 bases sitting between them. The CDR3 coding sequence is TGTGCCAGCAGTGAAGCGAATCCATGGAACACTGAAGCTTTCTTT. Its translation is CASSEANPWNTEAFF.

In its sample, this clone ranks as medium-sized. The V and J genes are TRBV25-1 and TRBJ1-4; the D gene is possibly TRBD1 (5 bases). In germline, CDR1 is MGHDK, CDR2 SYGVNS. The CDR3 length is 14 residues. The germline V and J ends were trimmed by 7 bases and 9 bases, with 18 bases remaining between them. The CDR3 loop reads CASKGDRGDKKLFF. The CDR3 region has the DNA TGTGCCAGCAAAGGTGATAGGGGAGACAAAAAACTGTTTTTT.

The chain has TRBV9 and TRBJ2-1; 8 nucleotides agree with TRBD2. CDR3 length: 16 amino acids. Germline CDR1 reads SGDLS; CDR2 reads YYNGEE. V dropped 2 bases and J dropped 7; count of bases not matched to a gene: 11. As DNA, the CDR3 is TGTGCCAGCAGCGTTACGGGACTAGGTTTGGGTAATGAGCAGTTCTTC. Amino acid sequence: CASSVTGLGLGNEQFF. Drawing the rest from reference TRBV9 and TRBJ2-1, the complete variable domain is DSGVTQTPKHLITATGQRVTLRCSPRSGDLSVYWYQQSLDQGLQFLIQYYNGEERAKGNILERFSAQQFPDLHSELNLSSLELGDSALYFCASSVTGLGLGNEQFFGPGTRLTVL.

This clone was counted ten times or more. Other DNA sequences from this sample encode an identical CDR3 as well. This rearrangement joins TRBV7-9 to TRBJ2-1; 7 nucleotides line up with TRBD1. The CDR3 loop spans 15 amino acids. In germline, CDR1 is SEHNR, CDR2 FQNEAQ (reference sequence). With V trimmed by 2 bases and J by 0 bases, 1 base remained unmatched. CDR3 amino acids: CASSLRQGSYNEQFF. The CDR3 DNA follows: TGTGCCAGCAGCTTAAGACAGGGCTCCTACAATGAGCAGTTCTTC.

This clone has ten or more counts. This chain joins TRBV20-1 and TRBJ2-7; 7 positions agree with TRBD1. There are 16 residues in the CDR3. V lost 3 bases to trimming and J lost 1 base; unmatched junction nucleotides: 12. Germline V gene data show CDR1 as DFQATT and CDR2 as SNEGSKA (reference sequence). The CDR3 reads CSARGSQGPQSYEQYF. In DNA, the CDR3 is TGCAGTGCTAGGGGGTCACAGGGGCCGCAATCCTACGAGCAGTACTTC.

Many counts were recorded for this clone. The same CDR3 also results from other DNA sequences found in this sample. CDR3 amino acids: CAIKETGTGRNEQFF. CDR3 DNA sequence: TGTGCTATTAAGGAGACGGGAACGGGGCGGAATGAGCAGTTCTTC. The chain is built from TRBV6-1 and TRBJ2-1; either TRBD1 or TRBD2 may fit D (5 bases each). The germline V gene encodes CDR1 MNHNS and CDR2 SASEGT. The CDR3 covers 15 residues.

Many counts were recorded for this clone. V usage is TRBV4-3 and J usage is TRBJ2-2; 9 nucleotides align to TRBD2. This CDR3 spans 17 amino acids. V was clipped by 3 bases and J by 6 bases; unmatched bases: 11. The germline V gene has CDR1 LGHNA and CDR2 YSLEER. CDR3 bases: TGCGCCAGCAGCCAGGGTCTCCTAGCGGGAAGGGCCGGGGAGCTGTTTTTT. Translating it yields CASSQGLLAGRAGELFF.

At least ten counts were recorded for this clone. This CDR3 is CASSQQEKFYEQYF. CDR3 nucleotides: TGTGCCAGCAGCCAACAGGAAAAATTTTACGAGCAGTACTTC. The chain joins TRBV16 to TRBJ2-7; no clear D. Germline loops: CDR1 KGHSY, CDR2 FQNENV. CDR3 size: 14 residues. V gave up 2 bases and J gave up 4 bases, with 12 bases separating them.

By sample fraction, this clone is medium-sized (0.01 to 0.1%). V usage is TRBV19 and J usage is TRBJ1-1, with a weak D call TRBD1 (5 bases). The V end lost 7 bases, the J end lost 5 bases, and 11 bases lay between the germline ends. Looked up from germline, CDR1 is LNHDA and CDR2 is SQIVND (reference sequence). The CDR3 is made up of 12 amino acids. As DNA, the CDR3 is TGTGCCAGTACCACAGGCAAGACTGAAGCTTTCTTT. Translation gives CASTTGKTEAFF.

This clone was seen repeatedly, ten times or more. The V gene is TRBV28, the J gene TRBJ1-2, with a weak D call TRBD1 (6 bases). Germline V gene sequence: CDR1 MDHEN, CDR2 SYDVKM. The CDR3 has 13 residues. Trimming took 5 bases from V and 4 from J, leaving 11 bases between them. DNA of the CDR3: TGTGCCAGCAGTCTCAGGGGTGGCTATGGCTACACCTTC. This sequence encodes CASSLRGGYGYTF.

At least ten counts were recorded for this clone. The rearrangement joins TRBV7-2 to TRBJ2-2; TRBD2 matches at 9 bases. The CDR3 runs 15 residues. Trimming at V came to 4 bases and at J to 3 bases, leaving 3 bases not matched to a gene. Germline V gene sequence: CDR1 SGHTA, CDR2 FQGNSA. CDR3 coding DNA: TGTGCCAGCAGCTCAAGACTAGCGGACACCGGGGAGCTGTTTTTT. It yields the protein CASSSRLADTGELFF.

This clone is medium-sized within its sample. The chain uses TRBV27 and TRBJ2-7, with 12 bases aligning to TRBD2. V trimming: 4 bases; J trimming: 2 bases; junction bases outside the gene matches: 3. CDR3 size: 15 residues. Germline CDR1 MNHEY, CDR2 SMNVEV (reference sequence). The CDR3 loop reads CASSSWTSGTYEQYF. In nucleotides, the CDR3 is TGTGCCAGCAGTTCCTGGACTAGCGGGACCTACGAGCAGTACTTC.

Ten or more counts support this clone. V and J are TRBV7-2 and TRBJ2-1; D remains unclear. The germline V gene has CDR1 SGHTA and CDR2 FQGNSA. The CDR3 contains 13 residues. The V and J ends lost 8 bases and 6 bases respectively, with 14 bases between them. The CDR3 sequence: CASHPTGFNEQFF. In DNA, the CDR3 is TGTGCCAGCCATCCTACCGGATTCAATGAGCAGTTCTTC.